Included here is one T cell receptor (beta chain) sequence, with context. This sample was included in a study of blood T cell repertoires in COVID-19. Study-wide context: The United States, Italy and Spain were the sources of the acute and convalescent COVID-19 samples. In each case, the material was cDNA or gDNA derived from T cells, B-cell-depleted T cells, or PBMCs.

Original processing methods: Quantification of nucleated cells was approximated via reference gene primer amplification. Profiled with immunoSEQ multiplex PCR; TCRdb holds only in-frame clones, not every one. The D gene and trimming were derived from the DNA, and the V and J assignments and clone size from that table. This table has roughly 200,000 clones, approximately 78% appearing once. The Seattle patients joined while their infection was active and were tracked longitudinally afterward. CDR3 length: 15 amino acids. CDR1 and CDR2 (germline): MNHNS, SASEGT. J was trimmed by 6 bases and V by 2 bases; bases with no gene match: 7.

Sequenced: peripheral blood. V and J are TRBV6-1 and TRBJ2-7, with 10 bases fitting TRBD1. The receptor comes from a woman of 80 years or more with COVID-19, enrolled during active disease. The CDR3, as DNA: TGTGCCAGCAGTGAACCCCACCGGGACAGGGGCGAGCAGTACTTC. This sequence encodes CASSEPHRDRGEQYF.